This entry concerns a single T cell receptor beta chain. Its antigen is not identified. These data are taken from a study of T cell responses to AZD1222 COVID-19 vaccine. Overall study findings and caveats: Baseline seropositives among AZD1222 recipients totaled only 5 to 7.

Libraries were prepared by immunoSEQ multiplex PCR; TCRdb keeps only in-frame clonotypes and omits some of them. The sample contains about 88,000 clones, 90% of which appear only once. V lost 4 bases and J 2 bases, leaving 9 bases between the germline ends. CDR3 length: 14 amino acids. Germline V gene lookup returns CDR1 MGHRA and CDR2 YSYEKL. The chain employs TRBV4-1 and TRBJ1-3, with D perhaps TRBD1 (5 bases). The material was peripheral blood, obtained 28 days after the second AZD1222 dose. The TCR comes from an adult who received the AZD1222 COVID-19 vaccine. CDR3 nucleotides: TGCGCCAGCAGCCTGGGGCCTACTGGAAACACCATATATTTT. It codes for CASSLGPTGNTIYF.